Presented here are 4 T cell receptor beta chains from one specimen sequenced in a study of blood T cell repertoires in COVID-19. Sequenced by immunoSEQ multiplex PCR; TCRdb stores in-frame clones only, minus some. The table includes some 380,000 clones, around 87% detected once. Sequencing input: PBMCs or T cells enriched from blood (not recorded which). These receptors all stem from a man aged 25 to 45 who had recovered from COVID-19.

This chain links TRBV20-1 with TRBJ1-4; D is ambiguous. CDR3 length: 11 residues. Trimming stripped 6 bases from V and 16 bases from J, with 18 bases between. Germline CDR1 reads DFQATT; CDR2 reads SNEGSKA (reference sequence). CDR3 DNA: TGCAGTGCGGTGGACTTTCCACTACGGTTTTTT. Residues: CSAVDFPLRFF.

This sequence joins TRBV28 and TRBJ2-5; 9 bases fit TRBD1. This CDR3 is 15 amino acids long. CDR1 and CDR2 from the germline V gene are MDHEN and SYDVKM. The ends lost 4 bases at V and 5 bases at J; junction bases unmatched: 8. Here the CDR3 reads CASSSTTGGYETQYF. CDR3 DNA: TGTGCCAGCAGTTCTACGACAGGGGGGTATGAGACCCAGTACTTC.

The chain has TRBV5-6 and TRBJ1-5; tentative D call: TRBD1 (6 bases). In germline, CDR1 is SGHDT, CDR2 YYEEEE. Trimming removed 3 bases at V and 6 bases at J, with 13 bases between. This CDR3 has 14 amino acids. CDR3 protein: CASSYTGLFQPQHF. CDR3 sequence (DNA): TGTGCCAGCAGCTATACAGGGCTATTTCAGCCCCAGCATTTT.

This chain connects TRBV9 to TRBJ2-7; possible D gene TRBD1, 6 bases. The CDR3 extends over 12 amino acids. Germline V gene sequence: CDR1 SGDLS, CDR2 YYNGEE. Trimming took off 5 bases at V and 12 bases at J, with 18 bases between the two ends. The CDR3, as DNA: TGTGCCAGCAGTCAAGATCAGGGGACGGTGTACTTC. This translates into CASSQDQGTVYF.